This T cell receptor beta chain was found in a study of identifying expanded T cells in peripheral blood. Whole-study results and caveats: Variance in clone template counts between approximately two-week samples significantly increased with total template count across all healthy donors. Technical replicates showed roughly 1.2 changed clones; roughly two weeks about 16; four weeks 19.

Healthy donors had no documented immune events, such as infections, while sampled. Looked up from germline, CDR1 is LNHDA and CDR2 is SQIVND (reference sequence). V was trimmed by 7 bases and J by 5 bases, leaving 12 bases between them. This CDR3 has 12 residues. Using immunoSEQ multiplex PCR, the repertoire was profiled, and TCRdb retains in-frame clones only, with some absent. The sample shows more than 75,000 clones, 88% of them seen only once. Points on this clone: The antigen is undetermined.

This receptor was obtained from a person aged 18 to 70 in good health. The V gene is TRBV19, the J gene TRBJ2-7; D is perhaps TRBD1 (6 bases). The sequencing sample was made of blood. CDR3 sequence reads: CASTQGTNEQYF. CDR3 sequence (DNA): TGTGCCAGTACCCAGGGGACGAACGAGCAGTACTTC.